Listed below are T cell receptor beta chains from one sample, sequenced in a study of Graves' ophthalmopathy and Graves' hyperthyroidism. MiXCR was run by TCRdb on the multiplex PCR reads, yielding one entry per CDR3 protein. This sample yields 600,000 to 950,000 distinct CDR3 sequences, of which around 40% are seen a single time; 35% to 55% belongs to the top ten. The sample taken for sequencing was peripheral blood. Receptors originate from an adult man with Graves' ophthalmopathy. CDR3s leave out the opening cysteine and the closing phenylalanine or tryptophan. Rows may omit the clone size; those that give it use once, few, many or a size class.

TRBJ1-2 | TRBV15 | NA | 9 | ATSRDVGYT
TRBJ1-3 | TRBV2 | few | 14 | ASSLEAGATGNTIY
TRBJ1-2 | TRBV7-9 | few | 12 | ASSFRGPLFGYT
TRBJ1-1 | TRBV4-1 | NA | 13 | ASSQTGSMNTEAF
TRBJ1-5 | TRBV24-1 | many | 12 | ASSPDRVGQPQH
TRBJ2-7 | TRBV10-3 | many | 11 | AIRGDSEYEQY
TRBJ2-7 | TRBV29-1 | many | 10 | SVGAGPYEQY
TRBJ1-1 | TRBV7-9 | NA | 13 | ASSLIGQVNTEAF
TRBJ1-2 | TRBV10-3 | NA | 12 | ASSYSWDNYGYT
TRBJ1-2 | TRBV20-1 | NA | 14 | SASPGHLKSGDGYT
TRBJ1-2 | TRBV7-9 | many | 11 | ASSPGSPYGYT
TRBJ1-2 | TRBV12-3/TRBV12-4 | NA | 14 | SSSLVGSWGNYGYT
TRBJ2-5 | TRBV7-9 | NA | 12 | ASSFNSGGETQY
TRBJ1-6 | TRBV7-2 | NA | 14 | ASSVGTGGSSSPLH
TRBJ1-5 | TRBV19 | NA | 14 | ASSMRDRIGNQPQH
TRBJ2-7 | TRBV19 | few | 13 | ASSDTGTVAYEQY
TRBJ1-1 | TRBV6-5 | many | 11 | ASSWGVDTEAF
TRBJ1-3 | TRBV29-1 | NA | 12 | SAKDRGYGNTIY
TRBJ2-7 | TRBV29-1 | many | 9 | SVEDWGEQY
TRBJ1-2 | TRBV14 | many | 12 | ASSQIQSPGGYT
TRBJ2-5 | TRBV7-9 | once | 14 | ASSATGQGRKETQY
TRBJ1-1 | TRBV7-9 | many | 11 | ASSEKQTGEAF
TRBJ1-5 | TRBV5-1 | few | 13 | ASSPGVHGNQPQH
TRBJ2-2 | TRBV6-5 | few | 13 | ASSYRQTNTGELF
TRBJ2-5 | TRBV5-8 | NA | 13 | ASSLHGPRGETQY
TRBJ2-7 | TRBV6-6 | few | 12 | ASSYETAAYEQY
TRBJ1-2 | TRBV25-1 | NA | 10 | AWSVADYGYT
TRBJ1-3 | TRBV29-1 | many | 12 | SVGRQGSGNTIY
TRBJ1-1 | TRBV7-9 | NA | 13 | ASSLPAGLNTEAF
TRBJ1-1 | TRBV25-1 | many | 12 | ASSPTGVDTEAF
TRBJ2-7 | TRBV5-1 | NA | 15 | ASSLEGATGTGYEQY
TRBJ2-6 | TRBV4-1 | NA | 14 | ASSSRTISGANVLT